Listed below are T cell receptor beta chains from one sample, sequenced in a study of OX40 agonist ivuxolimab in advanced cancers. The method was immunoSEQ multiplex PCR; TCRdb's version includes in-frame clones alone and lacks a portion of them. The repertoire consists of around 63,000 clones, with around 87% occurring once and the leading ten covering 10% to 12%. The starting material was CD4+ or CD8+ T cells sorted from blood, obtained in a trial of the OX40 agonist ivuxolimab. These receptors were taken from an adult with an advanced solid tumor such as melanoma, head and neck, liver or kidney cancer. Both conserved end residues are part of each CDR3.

CDR3aa: CASSSGQSYEQYF
j_gene: TRBJ2-7
v_gene: TRBV5-1

CDR3aa: CASSLSGAGANVLTF
j_gene: TRBJ2-6
v_gene: TRBV27

CDR3aa: CASSNTGRTGEQYF
j_gene: TRBJ2-7
v_gene: TRBV5-1

CDR3aa: CASSFVVAPYNEQFF
j_gene: TRBJ2-1
v_gene: TRBV5-1

CDR3aa: CSVVGTGHTEAFF
j_gene: TRBJ1-1
v_gene: TRBV29-1

CDR3aa: CASSFREPQHF
j_gene: TRBJ1-5
v_gene: TRBV28

CDR3aa: CASSLAVNSPLHF
j_gene: TRBJ1-6
v_gene: TRBV5-5

CDR3aa: CASSLGEGGDSPLHF
j_gene: TRBJ1-6
v_gene: TRBV18

CDR3aa: CASAAGDSGNTIYF
j_gene: TRBJ1-3
v_gene: TRBV5-4

CDR3aa: CASTKDGGPSYEQYF
j_gene: TRBJ2-7
v_gene: TRBV2

CDR3aa: CASSHPGLAGGPRANEQFF
j_gene: TRBJ2-1
v_gene: TRBV4-1

CDR3aa: CASSFGGDYEQYF
j_gene: NA
v_gene: TRBV7-9

CDR3aa: CASSQPLAGPPGETQYF
j_gene: TRBJ2-5
v_gene: TRBV4-1

CDR3aa: CASSRAGSSAYEQYF
j_gene: TRBJ2-7
v_gene: TRBV4-1

CDR3aa: CASSLSGPYEQYF
j_gene: TRBJ2-7
v_gene: TRBV28

CDR3aa: CASTTRGGTDTQYF
j_gene: TRBJ2-3
v_gene: TRBV5-1

CDR3aa: CASSHGPTYGYTF
j_gene: TRBJ1-2
v_gene: TRBV14

CDR3aa: CASRPSGVAETQYF
j_gene: TRBJ2-5
v_gene: TRBV7-9

CDR3aa: CASRAGTSGIIGQYF
j_gene: TRBJ2-7
v_gene: TRBV27

CDR3aa: CASSEPGNPDSVYEQYF
j_gene: TRBJ2-7
v_gene: TRBV2

CDR3aa: CASSLQGTLNQPQHF
j_gene: TRBJ1-5
v_gene: TRBV7-2

CDR3aa: CASSRLAGVRVANEQFF
j_gene: TRBJ2-1
v_gene: TRBV28

CDR3aa: CASSFGLAGAYEQYF
j_gene: NA
v_gene: TRBV5-6

CDR3aa: CASSKGTAFGTEAFF
j_gene: TRBJ1-1
v_gene: TRBV5-4

CDR3aa: CASSFGYEAPKQYF
j_gene: TRBJ2-7
v_gene: TRBV27

CDR3aa: CASSYSWGAGQPQHF
j_gene: TRBJ1-5
v_gene: TRBV6-6

CDR3aa: CASSQWGQRPEQYF
j_gene: TRBJ2-7
v_gene: TRBV4-1

CDR3aa: CASSYSIARAKNIQYF
j_gene: TRBJ2-4
v_gene: TRBV6-5

CDR3aa: CASSLNREGTGELFF
j_gene: TRBJ2-2
v_gene: TRBV18

CDR3aa: CASSSLQGYTEAFF
j_gene: TRBJ1-1
v_gene: TRBV7-2

CDR3aa: CASSEDPGLAVNSQFF
j_gene: TRBJ2-1
v_gene: TRBV6-1

CDR3aa: CAISRDIPVSNQPQHF
j_gene: TRBJ1-5
v_gene: TRBV10-3

CDR3aa: CASIRGPVQTQYF
j_gene: TRBJ2-5
v_gene: TRBV2

CDR3aa: CASSFYRWDYGYTF
j_gene: TRBJ1-2
v_gene: TRBV28

CDR3aa: CASSPRGGGVYEQYF
j_gene: TRBJ2-7
v_gene: TRBV9

CDR3aa: CASSVGGQYSYEQYF
j_gene: TRBJ2-7
v_gene: TRBV9

CDR3aa: CASSNRPPGRVNEKLFF
j_gene: TRBJ1-4
v_gene: TRBV27

CDR3aa: CASRETYSSYEQYF
j_gene: TRBJ2-7
v_gene: TRBV2

CDR3aa: CASRLTVGGGYTF
j_gene: TRBJ1-2
v_gene: TRBV2

CDR3aa: CASSRTQRWMNTEAFF
j_gene: TRBJ1-1
v_gene: TRBV19

CDR3aa: CASSLSGTTEFF
j_gene: TRBJ2-1
v_gene: TRBV27

CDR3aa: CASSPPGVAGELFF
j_gene: TRBJ2-2
v_gene: TRBV18

CDR3aa: CASRDSLYEQYF
j_gene: TRBJ2-7
v_gene: TRBV5-1

CDR3aa: CASRSTEAEELFF
j_gene: TRBJ2-2
v_gene: TRBV5-1

CDR3aa: CASSSLAGVENEQFF
j_gene: TRBJ2-1
v_gene: TRBV2

CDR3aa: CASSSLATAGWREQYF
j_gene: TRBJ2-7
v_gene: TRBV11-2

CDR3aa: CASSEAPGQGWYEQYF
j_gene: TRBJ2-7
v_gene: TRBV2

CDR3aa: CASSPGPSYEQYF
j_gene: TRBJ2-7
v_gene: TRBV6-1

CDR3aa: CANLRRGGTEAFF
j_gene: TRBJ1-1
v_gene: TRBV27

CDR3aa: CASSKQGPTTDTQYF
j_gene: TRBJ2-3
v_gene: TRBV2

CDR3aa: CASSPNTVMNTEAFF
j_gene: TRBJ1-1
v_gene: TRBV7-9

CDR3aa: CASSSGGGYGYTF
j_gene: TRBJ1-2
v_gene: TRBV5-4

CDR3aa: CASSLATGQGDYGYTF
j_gene: TRBJ1-2
v_gene: TRBV11-1